The 11 T cell receptor beta chains below come from one sample, sequenced in a study of OX40 agonist ivuxolimab in advanced cancers. Sequencing was performed with immunoSEQ multiplex PCR; in TCRdb, only in-frame clones are kept and a portion is missing. The data hold 70,000 to 95,000 clones, with about 92% observed a single time. The starting material was CD4+ or CD8+ T cells sorted from blood, obtained in a trial of the OX40 agonist ivuxolimab. These receptor sequences come from an adult with an advanced solid tumor such as melanoma, head and neck, liver or kidney cancer.

The chain joins TRBV2 to TRBJ1-4; no definite D call. V was shortened by 8 bases and J by 2 bases, with 9 bases between the two germline ends. CDR3 length equals 13 residues. From germline, CDR1 is SNHLY and CDR2 FYNNEI. CDR3 coding DNA: TGTGCCAGCTCATCGGGTACTAATGAAAAACTGTTTTTT. Protein: CASSSGTNEKLFF.

This chain joins TRBV12-2 and TRBJ1-3. TRBV12-2 is noted as a pseudogene. The CDR3 covers 9 residues. The DNA for the CDR3 is TGTGCAAGTCGGCACACCATATATTTT. It encodes CASRHTIYF.

The rearrangement uses TRBV19 and TRBJ1-5; D is unresolved. Looked up from germline, CDR1 is LNHDA and CDR2 is SQIVND (reference sequence). Trimming pared 4 bases from V and 3 bases from J, leaving 16 bases between. The CDR3 consists of 16 residues. The CDR3 reads CASSTTRVGFNQPQHF. CDR3 in DNA: TGTGCCAGTAGTACCACTAGGGTTGGTTTCAATCAGCCCCAGCATTTT.

V is TRBV9 and J is TRBJ2-4, with D unresolved. V lost 0 bases, J lost 5 bases, and 6 bases lay in between. The CDR3 sequence is 13 residues long. CDR1 and CDR2 from the germline V gene are SGDLS and YYNGEE. The chain's CDR3 is CASSVGQENIQYF. DNA for the CDR3: TGTGCCAGCAGCGTAGGCCAGGAAAACATTCAGTACTTC.

J is TRBJ2-5 and V is TRBV2; D uncertain. Trimming took 6 bases from V and 3 from J, leaving 5 bases between them. The CDR3 has 11 amino acids. Germline CDR1 and CDR2: SNHLY and FYNNEI. The CDR3 loop is CASSTEETQYF. The CDR3 region has the DNA TGTGCCAGCAGCACCGAAGAGACCCAGTACTTC.

V is TRBV10-2 and J is TRBJ1-1, with a weak D call TRBD1 (5 bases). Between the trimmed V and J ends, which lost 1 base and 1 base, there was a span of 7 bases. CDR3 length: 14 residues. Germline CDR1 and CDR2: WSHSY and SAAADI. The CDR3 nucleotides read TGCGCCAGCAGTGAGTACAGGAAGAACACTGAAGCTTTCTTT. It translates to CASSEYRKNTEAFF.

The chain employs TRBV7-3 and TRBJ1-1; 7 bases agree with TRBD1. The junction had 8 bases not matched to a gene; V was cut back by 2 bases and J by 8 bases. Germline-derived CDR1 and CDR2 are SGHTA and FQGTGA. The CDR3 has 14 residues. CDR3 in amino acids: CASSLGGSTGEAFF. The CDR3 DNA sequence: TGTGCCAGCAGCTTAGGAGGGTCGACAGGGGAAGCTTTCTTT. The full variable domain, completed using reference TRBV7-3 and TRBJ1-1, is GAGVSQTPSNKVTEKGKYVELRCDPISGHTALYWYRQSLGQGPEFLIYFQGTGAADDSGLPNDRFFAVRPEGSVSTLKIQRTERGDSAVYLCASSLGGSTGEAFFGQGTRLTVV.

The chain is built from TRBV7-9 and TRBJ1-3; 10 nucleotides match TRBD1. This CDR3 is built from 16 residues. From germline, CDR1 is SEHNR and CDR2 FQNEAQ (reference sequence). Trimming took 4 bases from V and 2 from J; bases not matched to a gene: 5. The CDR3 loop reads CASSSGTGEAGNTIYF. The CDR3 region has the DNA TGTGCCAGCAGCTCCGGGACAGGGGAGGCTGGAAACACCATATATTTT. The entire variable domain, with the rest obtained from reference TRBV7-9 and TRBJ1-3, is as follows: DTGVSQNPRHKITKRGQNVTFRCDPISEHNRLYWYRQTLGQGPEFLTYFQNEAQLEKSRLLSDRFSAERPKGSFSTLEIQRTEQGDSAMYLCASSSGTGEAGNTIYFGEGSWLTVV.

This clone showed up just once. This chain joins TRBV6-6 and TRBJ1-1; D uncertain. Trimming cost V 4 bases and J 4 bases, with 10 bases left between them. CDR3 size: 13 residues. Germline CDR1 and CDR2: MNHNY and SVGAGI (reference sequence). This chain's CDR3 is CASSWSISTEAFF. DNA for the CDR3: TGTGCCAGCAGTTGGAGCATTAGCACTGAAGCTTTCTTT.

This chain joins TRBV6-5 and TRBJ1-5, with no clear D. This CDR3 is 15 amino acids long. Germline lookup yields CDR1 MNHEY and CDR2 SVGAGI. The V gene lost 6 bases and the J gene lost 1 base, with 13 bases spanning the gap. CDR3 DNA sequence: TGTGCCAGCAGCCCGACTCCCGGGAGCAATCAGCCCCAGCATTTT. It encodes CASSPTPGSNQPQHF.

The CDR3 loop is CASSVGQGHNEKLFF. As DNA, the CDR3 is TGTGCCAGCAGCGTCGGACAAGGCCATAATGAAAAACTGTTTTTT. This sequence joins TRBV9 and TRBJ1-4; D may be TRBD1 (5 bases). Trimming took 2 bases from V and 4 from J, leaving 12 bases between them. CDR3 length: 15 residues. The V gene's germline CDR1 is SGDLS and CDR2 YYNGEE.